This T cell receptor (beta chain) stems from a study of T cell responses to AZD1222 COVID-19 vaccine. Data came from immunoSEQ multiplex PCR; TCRdb stores just in-frame clones and leaves some out. This table has some 150,000 clones, approximately 90% appearing once. The sequenced sample was peripheral blood, obtained on day 0 of AZD1222 vaccination. This receptor was obtained from an adult in good health.

For the CDR3, the DNA is TGTGCCAGCCGATCTCTCAGAGGGGCCGGGCAGCCCCAGCATTTT. It codes for CASRSLRGAGQPQHF. V and J are TRBV6-5 and TRBJ1-5; a possible D gene is TRBD1 (5 bases). The CDR3 consists of 15 residues. Germline-derived CDR1 and CDR2 are MNHEY and SVGAGI. Trimming stripped 8 bases from V and 7 bases from J, with 21 bases between.